A selection of T cell receptor beta chains follows, all from one sample in a study of shared clonotypes between healthy human individuals. The repertoire was sequenced with immunoSEQ multiplex PCR; TCRdb's copy has only in-frame clones and lacks some. The data contain roughly 600,000 clones, 95% to 98% of them singletons. The sequencing sample was made of naive CD8+ T cells sorted from blood. Receptors were obtained from a young man in good health. Both conserved end residues are part of each CDR3. Each record gives: J gene, V gene, CDR3 protein.

j_gene: TRBJ1-1
v_gene: TRBV6-6
CDR3aa: CASSYHGDMNTEAFF

j_gene: TRBJ2-7
v_gene: TRBV28
CDR3aa: CASSRLYPASGSYEQYF

j_gene: TRBJ2-5
v_gene: TRBV10-2
CDR3aa: CASRLAGQETQYF

j_gene: TRBJ1-5
v_gene: TRBV2
CDR3aa: CASRRAQGGYQPQHF

j_gene: TRBJ2-1
v_gene: TRBV11-2
CDR3aa: CASSHSANEQFF

j_gene: TRBJ2-7
v_gene: TRBV27
CDR3aa: CASSLARPYEQYF

j_gene: TRBJ2-7
v_gene: TRBV19
CDR3aa: CASSEGQTIGYEQYF

j_gene: TRBJ2-1
v_gene: TRBV6-5
CDR3aa: CASSYSTSGWNEQFF

j_gene: TRBJ2-7
v_gene: TRBV4-2
CDR3aa: CASSQGVSHYEQYF

j_gene: TRBJ1-2
v_gene: TRBV6-5
CDR3aa: CASSQTGNYGYTF

j_gene: TRBJ2-7
v_gene: TRBV6-1
CDR3aa: CASNRQVSSYEQYF

j_gene: TRBJ1-4
v_gene: TRBV7-4
CDR3aa: CASRALGRAVEKLFF

j_gene: TRBJ2-1
v_gene: TRBV7-9
CDR3aa: CASSFGQGTYNEQFF

j_gene: TRBJ2-1
v_gene: TRBV7-9
CDR3aa: CASSLQGAGNNEQFF

j_gene: TRBJ1-5
v_gene: TRBV27
CDR3aa: CASSQDTSNQPQHF

j_gene: TRBJ1-4
v_gene: TRBV5-1
CDR3aa: CASSLVGDRANEKLFF